This T cell receptor beta chain was sequenced during a study of beta chain features in type 1 diabetes. Study in general: The study found patients and healthy donors alike in age, gender and cell yields. The study's findings and limits: The question of HLA type influencing TCRB rearrangement was one that remained unresolved here.

The whole isolated RNA underwent reverse transcription, so sequencing captured expressed TCRB transcripts. Around 3.9 million reads per sample were averaged for naive, central memory and regulatory samples. The method was immunoSEQ multiplex PCR; TCRdb's version includes in-frame clones alone and lacks a portion of them. The sample has under 400,000 clones, 20% seen once. Unmatched junction bases numbered 4, after V lost 0 bases and J lost 1 base. Per the germline V gene, CDR1 is SGDLS and CDR2 is YYNGEE. The CDR3 has 17 amino acids. Worth noting for this clone: Its antigen is currently unknown.

The sequencing sample was made of naive CD4+ T cells from blood. The TCR originated in a woman aged 18-30 years in good health. V usage is TRBV9 and J usage is TRBJ2-2, with 9 positions matching TRBD2. CDR3 sequence: CASSVGNSGRNTGELFF. The CDR3 DNA sequence: TGTGCCAGCAGCGTAGGAAATAGCGGGAGGAACACCGGGGAGCTGTTTTTT.